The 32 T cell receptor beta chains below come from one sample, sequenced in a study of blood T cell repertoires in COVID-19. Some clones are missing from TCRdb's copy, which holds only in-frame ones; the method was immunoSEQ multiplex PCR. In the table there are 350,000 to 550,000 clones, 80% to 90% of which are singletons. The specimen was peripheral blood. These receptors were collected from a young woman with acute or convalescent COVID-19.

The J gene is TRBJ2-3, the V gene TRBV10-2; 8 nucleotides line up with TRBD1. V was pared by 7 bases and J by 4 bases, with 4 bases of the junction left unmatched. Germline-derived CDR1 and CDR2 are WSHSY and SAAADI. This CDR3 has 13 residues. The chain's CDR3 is CASNRQGSDTQYF. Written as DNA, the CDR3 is TGCGCCAGCAACCGACAGGGGTCAGATACGCAGTATTTT.

The CDR3 sequence is CASSEARDSYGYTF. The CDR3 DNA reads as TGTGCCAGCAGTGAAGCTAGGGACAGTTATGGCTACACCTTC. The chain uses TRBV6-1 and TRBJ1-2, with 7 bases aligning to TRBD1. V shed 0 bases, J shed 5 bases, and the junction held 3 bases outside the gene matches. The CDR3 spans 14 residues. Germline V gene data show CDR1 as MNHNS and CDR2 as SASEGT.

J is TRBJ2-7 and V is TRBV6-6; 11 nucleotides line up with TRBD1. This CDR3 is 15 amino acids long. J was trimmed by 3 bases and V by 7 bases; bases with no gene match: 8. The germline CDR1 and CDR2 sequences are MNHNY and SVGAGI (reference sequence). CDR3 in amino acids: CASNVPGQGVYEQYF. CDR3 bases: TGTGCCAGCAACGTACCGGGACAGGGGGTCTACGAGCAGTACTTC.

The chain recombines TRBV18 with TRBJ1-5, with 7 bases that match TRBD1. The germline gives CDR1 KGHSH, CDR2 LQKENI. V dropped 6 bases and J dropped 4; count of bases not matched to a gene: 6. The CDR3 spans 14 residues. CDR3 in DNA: TGTGCCAGCTCGCGACAGGGAGGTAATCAGCCCCAGCATTTT. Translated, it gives CASSRQGGNQPQHF.

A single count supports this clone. CDR3 DNA sequence: TGTGCCTGGAGTGCCCCCGGTCCCCAGGGTTTCGCTGGGGCCAACGTCCTGACTTTC. Translating gives CAWSAPGPQGFAGANVLTF. The chain has TRBV30 and TRBJ2-6; D perhaps matches TRBD1 (5 bases). Between the trimmed V and J ends, which lost 1 base and 2 bases, there was a span of 21 bases. Germline V gene sequence: CDR1 GTSNPN, CDR2 SVGIG (reference sequence). This CDR3 has 19 residues.

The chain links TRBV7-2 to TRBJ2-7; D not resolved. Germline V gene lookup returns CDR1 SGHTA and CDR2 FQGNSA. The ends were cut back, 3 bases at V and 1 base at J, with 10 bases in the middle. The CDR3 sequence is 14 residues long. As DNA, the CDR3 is TGTGCCAGCAGCTTCCAGGTCGGTTCCTACGAGCAGTACTTC. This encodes CASSFQVGSYEQYF.

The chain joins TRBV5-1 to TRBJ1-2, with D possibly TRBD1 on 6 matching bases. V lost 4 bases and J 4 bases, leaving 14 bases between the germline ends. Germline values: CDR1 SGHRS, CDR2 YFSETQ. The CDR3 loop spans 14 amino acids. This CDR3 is CASSPTGFSYGYTF. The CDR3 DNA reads TGCGCCAGCAGCCCCACAGGGTTTAGCTATGGCTACACCTTC. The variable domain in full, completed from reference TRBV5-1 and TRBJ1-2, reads KAGVTQTPRYLIKTRGQQVTLSCSPISGHRSVSWYQQTPGQGLQFLFEYFSETQRNKGNFPGRFSGRQFSNSRSEMNVSTLELGDSALYLCASSPTGFSYGYTFGSGTRLTVV.

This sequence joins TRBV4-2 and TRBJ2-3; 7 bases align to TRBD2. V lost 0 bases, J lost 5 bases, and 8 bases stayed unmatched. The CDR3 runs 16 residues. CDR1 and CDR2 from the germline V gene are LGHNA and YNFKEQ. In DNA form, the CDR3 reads TGTGCCAGCAGCCAAGATCTAAGCGGGGTTGTAGATACGCAGTATTTT. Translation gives CASSQDLSGVVDTQYF.

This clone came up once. This chain's CDR3 is CASSVGQGNEKLFF. The CDR3 bases are TGCGCCAGCAGCGTGGGACAGGGAAATGAAAAACTGTTTTTT. V usage is TRBV5-1 and J usage is TRBJ1-4; 9 nucleotides align to TRBD1. This CDR3 is built from 14 residues. Germline CDR1 reads SGHRS; CDR2 reads YFSETQ. V trimming: 4 bases; J trimming: 5 bases; junction bases outside the gene matches: 3.

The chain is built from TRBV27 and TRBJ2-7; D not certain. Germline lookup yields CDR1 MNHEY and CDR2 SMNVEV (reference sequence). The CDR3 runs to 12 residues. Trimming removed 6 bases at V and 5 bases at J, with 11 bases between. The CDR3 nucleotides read TGTGCCAGCAGCCGGAGAGTCCACGAGCAGTACTTC. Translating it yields CASSRRVHEQYF.

The CDR3 sequence is CASSLETGQPQHF. The DNA for the CDR3 is TGTGCCAGCAGCTTGGAAACGGGTCAGCCCCAGCATTTT. J is TRBJ1-5 and V is TRBV5-4; the D is unclear. Germline lookup yields CDR1 SGHNT and CDR2 YYREEE (reference sequence). This CDR3 has 13 residues. Trimming shortened V by 0 bases and J by 6 bases, and 7 bases separated the two germline ends.

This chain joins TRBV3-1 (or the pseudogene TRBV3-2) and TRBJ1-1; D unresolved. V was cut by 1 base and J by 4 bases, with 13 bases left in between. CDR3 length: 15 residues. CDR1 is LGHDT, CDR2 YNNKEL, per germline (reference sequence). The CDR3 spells CASSQGPIFSTEAFF. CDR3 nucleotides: TGTGCCAGCAGCCAAGGTCCCATTTTCAGCACTGAAGCTTTCTTT.

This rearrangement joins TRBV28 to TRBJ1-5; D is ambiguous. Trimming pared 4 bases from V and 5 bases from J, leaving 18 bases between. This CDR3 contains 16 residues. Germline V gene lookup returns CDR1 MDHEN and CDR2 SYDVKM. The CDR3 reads CASSSKQQAVYQPQHF. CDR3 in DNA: TGTGCCAGCAGTTCGAAACAGCAAGCTGTTTATCAGCCCCAGCATTTT.

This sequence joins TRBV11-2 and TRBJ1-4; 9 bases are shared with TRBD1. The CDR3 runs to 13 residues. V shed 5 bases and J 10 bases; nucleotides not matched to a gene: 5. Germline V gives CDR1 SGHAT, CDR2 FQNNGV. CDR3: CASSTTGGIKLFF. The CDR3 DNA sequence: TGTGCCAGCAGCACTACAGGGGGCATAAAACTGTTTTTT.

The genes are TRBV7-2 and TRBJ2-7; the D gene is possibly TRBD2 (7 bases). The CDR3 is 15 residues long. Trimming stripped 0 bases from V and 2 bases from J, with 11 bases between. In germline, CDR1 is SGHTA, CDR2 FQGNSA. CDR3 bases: TGTGCCAGCAGCTTAGCTAAGGGGGGGACCTACGAGCAGTACTTC. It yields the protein CASSLAKGGTYEQYF.

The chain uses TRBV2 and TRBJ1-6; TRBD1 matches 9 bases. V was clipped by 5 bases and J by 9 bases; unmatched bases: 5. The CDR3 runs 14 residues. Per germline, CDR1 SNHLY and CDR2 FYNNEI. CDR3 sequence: CASSTQGAGSPLHF. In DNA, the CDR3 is TGTGCCAGCAGTACACAGGGGGCGGGTTCACCCCTCCACTTT.

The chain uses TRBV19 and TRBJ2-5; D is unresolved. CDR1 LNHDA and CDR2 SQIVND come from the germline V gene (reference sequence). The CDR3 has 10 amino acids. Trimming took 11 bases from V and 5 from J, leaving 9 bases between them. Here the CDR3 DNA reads TGTGCCCCATTACGGGAGACCCAGTACTTC. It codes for CAPLRETQYF.

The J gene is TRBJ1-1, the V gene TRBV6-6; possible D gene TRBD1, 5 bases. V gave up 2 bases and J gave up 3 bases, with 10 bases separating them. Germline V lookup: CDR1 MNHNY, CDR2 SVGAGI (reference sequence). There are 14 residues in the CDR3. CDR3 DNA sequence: TGTGCCAGCAGTTACAGTCCAGGGTACACTGAAGCTTTCTTT. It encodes CASSYSPGYTEAFF.

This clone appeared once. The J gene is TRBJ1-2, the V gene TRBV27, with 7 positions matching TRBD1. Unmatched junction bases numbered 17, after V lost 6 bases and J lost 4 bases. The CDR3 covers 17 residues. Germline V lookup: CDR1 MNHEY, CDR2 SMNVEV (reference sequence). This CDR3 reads CASSQGPGRGKSYGYTF. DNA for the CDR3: TGTGCCAGCAGCCAGGGGCCGGGCAGGGGGAAAAGCTATGGCTACACCTTC.

CDR3 in amino acids: CASSYGFTGQGIGYTF. The CDR3 bases are TGTGCCAGCAGCTATGGATTCACGGGACAGGGCATTGGCTACACCTTC. The V gene is TRBV11-2, the J gene TRBJ1-2; TRBD1 matches 9 bases. CDR3 length: 16 residues. The V gene's germline CDR1 is SGHAT and CDR2 FQNNGV. V dropped 4 bases and J dropped 7; count of bases not matched to a gene: 13.

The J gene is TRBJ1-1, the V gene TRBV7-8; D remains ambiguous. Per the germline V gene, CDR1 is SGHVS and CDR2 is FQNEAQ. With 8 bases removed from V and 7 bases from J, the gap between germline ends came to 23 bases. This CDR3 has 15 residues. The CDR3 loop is CASSPPILGRYEAFF. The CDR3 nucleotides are TGTGCCAGCTCCCCCCCCATTCTGGGCCGGTATGAAGCTTTCTTT.

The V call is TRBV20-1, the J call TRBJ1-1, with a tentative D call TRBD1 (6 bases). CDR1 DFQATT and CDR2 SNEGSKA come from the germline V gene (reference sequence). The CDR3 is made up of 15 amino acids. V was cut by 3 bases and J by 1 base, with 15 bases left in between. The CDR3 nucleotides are TGCAGTGCTAGTGTCCCCACGACAGGGAACACTGAAGCTTTCTTT. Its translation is CSASVPTTGNTEAFF.

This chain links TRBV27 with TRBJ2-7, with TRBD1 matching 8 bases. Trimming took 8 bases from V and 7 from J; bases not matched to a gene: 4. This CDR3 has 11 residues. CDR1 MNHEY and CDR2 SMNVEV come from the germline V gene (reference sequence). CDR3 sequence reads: CASRRGLEQYF. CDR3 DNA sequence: TGTGCCAGCCGCAGGGGGCTTGAGCAGTACTTC.

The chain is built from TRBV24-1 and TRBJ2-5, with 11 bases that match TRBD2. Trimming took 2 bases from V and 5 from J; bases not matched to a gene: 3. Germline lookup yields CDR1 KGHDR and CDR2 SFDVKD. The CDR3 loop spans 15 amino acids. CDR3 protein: CATSDYSGGDETQYF. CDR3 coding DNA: TGTGCCACCAGTGATTATAGCGGGGGGGACGAGACCCAGTACTTC.

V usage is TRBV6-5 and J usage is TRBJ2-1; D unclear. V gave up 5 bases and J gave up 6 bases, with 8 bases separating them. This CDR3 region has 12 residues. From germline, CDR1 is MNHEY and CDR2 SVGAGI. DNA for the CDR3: TGTGCCAGCAGTACAGCCTTCAATGAGCAGTTCTTC. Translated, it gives CASSTAFNEQFF.

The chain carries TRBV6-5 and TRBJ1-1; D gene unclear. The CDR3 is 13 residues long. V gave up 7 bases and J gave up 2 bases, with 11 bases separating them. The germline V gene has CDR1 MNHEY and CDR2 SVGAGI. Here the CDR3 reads CASKTKPNTEAFF. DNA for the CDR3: TGTGCCAGCAAAACTAAGCCAAACACTGAAGCTTTCTTT.

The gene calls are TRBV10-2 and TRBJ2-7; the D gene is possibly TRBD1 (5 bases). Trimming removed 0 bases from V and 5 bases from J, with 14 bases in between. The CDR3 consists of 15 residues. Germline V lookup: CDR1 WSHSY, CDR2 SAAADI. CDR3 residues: CASSESMAGNHEQYF. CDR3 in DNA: TGCGCCAGCAGTGAGTCGATGGCAGGGAATCACGAGCAGTACTTC.

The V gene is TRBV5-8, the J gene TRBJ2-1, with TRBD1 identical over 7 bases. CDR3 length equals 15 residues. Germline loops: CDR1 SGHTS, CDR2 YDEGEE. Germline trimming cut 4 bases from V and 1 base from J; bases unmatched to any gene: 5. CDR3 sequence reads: CASSVGQVSYNEQFF. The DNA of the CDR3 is TGTGCCAGCAGCGTCGGACAGGTATCCTACAATGAGCAGTTCTTC.

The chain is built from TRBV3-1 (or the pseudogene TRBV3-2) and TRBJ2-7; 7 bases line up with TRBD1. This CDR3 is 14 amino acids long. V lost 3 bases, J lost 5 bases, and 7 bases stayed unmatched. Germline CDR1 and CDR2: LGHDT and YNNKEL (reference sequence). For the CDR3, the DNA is TGTGCCAGCAGCCACAGATACAGGGGCCACGAGCAGTACTTC. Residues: CASSHRYRGHEQYF.

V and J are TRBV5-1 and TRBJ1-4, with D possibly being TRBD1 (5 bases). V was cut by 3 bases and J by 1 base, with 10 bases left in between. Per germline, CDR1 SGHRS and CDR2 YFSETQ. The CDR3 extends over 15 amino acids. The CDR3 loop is CASSSGLLTNEKLFF. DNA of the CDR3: TGCGCCAGCAGCTCGGGACTCCTAACTAATGAAAAACTGTTTTTT.

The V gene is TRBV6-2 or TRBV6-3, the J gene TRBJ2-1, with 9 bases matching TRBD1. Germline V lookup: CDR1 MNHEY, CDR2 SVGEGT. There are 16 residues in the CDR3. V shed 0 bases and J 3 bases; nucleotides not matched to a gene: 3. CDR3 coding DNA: TGTGCCAGCAGTTACTCGGACAGGGGTGGCTACAATGAGCAGTTCTTC. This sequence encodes CASSYSDRGGYNEQFF.

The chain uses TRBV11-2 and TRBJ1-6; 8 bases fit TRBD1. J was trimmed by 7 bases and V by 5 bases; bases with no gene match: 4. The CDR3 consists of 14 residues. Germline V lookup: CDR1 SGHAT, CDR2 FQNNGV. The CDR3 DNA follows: TGTGCCAGCAGCCCGACAGGGGCAAATTCACCCCTCCACTTT. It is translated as CASSPTGANSPLHF.